This T cell receptor beta chain was documented in a study of T cells in Graves' hyperthyroidism and ophthalmopathy. Points from the study as a whole: The model identified upcoming ophthalmopathy a median about 6.5 months ahead of onset.

This clonotype has only a few counts. Its antigen is as yet unknown. Exclusion criteria comprised uncontrolled infection, other autoimmune disease, pregnancy or lactation. TCR beta CDR3 sequences were amplified from RNA transcripts. First-round RT-PCR of the TCR CDR3 relied on the HTBI primer set. MiXCR, run by TCRdb on the multiplex PCR reads, gives a single entry per CDR3 protein. This table has hundreds of thousands of distinct CDR3 sequences, around 15% appearing once. The germline CDR1 and CDR2 sequences are LNHDA and SQIVND (reference sequence). The CDR3 sequence is 14 residues long. The J segment lost 1 base and the V segment lost 6 bases, leaving 6 bases of the junction unmatched.

The sequenced sample consisted of blood. This TCR derives from a man in his fifties or sixties with Graves' ophthalmopathy. The V and J genes are TRBV19 and TRBJ2-7, with 7 bases that match TRBD1. DNA of the CDR3: TGTGCCAGTAGCGGGACAGTCGGATCCTACGAGCAGTACTTC. Its protein product is CASSGTVGSYEQYF.